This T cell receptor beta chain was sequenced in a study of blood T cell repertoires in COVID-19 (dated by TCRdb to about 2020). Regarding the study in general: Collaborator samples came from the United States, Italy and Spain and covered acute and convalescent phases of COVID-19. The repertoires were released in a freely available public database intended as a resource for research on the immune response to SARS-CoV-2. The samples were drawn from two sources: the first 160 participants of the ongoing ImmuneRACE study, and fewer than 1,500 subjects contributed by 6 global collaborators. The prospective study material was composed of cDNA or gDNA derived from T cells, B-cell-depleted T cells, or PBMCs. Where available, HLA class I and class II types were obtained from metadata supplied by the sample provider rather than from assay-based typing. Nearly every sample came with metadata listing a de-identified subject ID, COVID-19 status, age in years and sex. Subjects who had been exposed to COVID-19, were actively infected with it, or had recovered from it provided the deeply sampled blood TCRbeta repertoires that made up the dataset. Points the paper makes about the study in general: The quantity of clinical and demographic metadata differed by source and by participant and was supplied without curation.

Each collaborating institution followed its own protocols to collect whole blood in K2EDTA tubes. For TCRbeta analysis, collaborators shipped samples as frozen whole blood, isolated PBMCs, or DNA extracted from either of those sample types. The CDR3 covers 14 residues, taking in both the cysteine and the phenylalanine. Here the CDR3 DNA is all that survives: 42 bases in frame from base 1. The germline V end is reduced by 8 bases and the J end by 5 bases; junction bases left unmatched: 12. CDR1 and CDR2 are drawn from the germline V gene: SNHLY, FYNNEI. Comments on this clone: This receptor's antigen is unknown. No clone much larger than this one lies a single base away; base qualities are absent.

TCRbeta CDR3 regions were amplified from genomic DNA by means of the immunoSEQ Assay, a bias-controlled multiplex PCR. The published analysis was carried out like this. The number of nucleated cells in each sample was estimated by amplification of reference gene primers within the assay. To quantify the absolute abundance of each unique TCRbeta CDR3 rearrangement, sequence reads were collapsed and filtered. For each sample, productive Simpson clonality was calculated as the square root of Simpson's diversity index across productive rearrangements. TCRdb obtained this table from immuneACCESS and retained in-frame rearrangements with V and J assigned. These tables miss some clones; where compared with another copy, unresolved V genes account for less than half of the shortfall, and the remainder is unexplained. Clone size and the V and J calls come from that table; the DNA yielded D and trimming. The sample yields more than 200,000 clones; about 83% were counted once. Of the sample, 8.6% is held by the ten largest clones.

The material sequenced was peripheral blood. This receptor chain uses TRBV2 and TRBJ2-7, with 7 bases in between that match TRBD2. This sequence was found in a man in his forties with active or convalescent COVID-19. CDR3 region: CASERGGSQNEQYF. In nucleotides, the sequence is TGTGCCAGCGAACGGGGCGGGAGTCAGAACGAGCAGTACTTC.